Shown below are 16 T cell receptor beta chains from a single sample sequenced in a study of graft-versus-host responses after intestinal transplantation. The repertoire was sequenced with immunoSEQ multiplex PCR; TCRdb's copy has only in-frame clones and lacks some. The sample contains 20,000 to 25,000 clones, approximately 94% of which appear only once. Source: PBMCs, taken 156 days after intestinal transplant. All receptors derive from a human patient who received an intestinal transplant, so some T cells may come from the graft donor.

This chain connects TRBV5-1 to TRBJ2-7, with D perhaps matching TRBD2 (5 bases). Trimming shortened V by 5 bases and J by 0 bases, and 9 bases separated the two germline ends. CDR1 and CDR2 (germline): SGHRS, YFSETQ. The CDR3 has 13 residues. CDR3: CASRSGYSYEQYF. CDR3 DNA: TGCGCCAGCAGGAGCGGCTACTCCTACGAGCAGTACTTC.

The chain recombines TRBV6-5 with TRBJ2-2, with D perhaps TRBD1 (6 bases). Germline V CDR1 and CDR2: MNHEY, SVGAGI. V was cut by 0 bases and J by 7 bases, with 12 bases left in between. This CDR3 spans 15 amino acids. DNA of the CDR3: TGTGCCAGCAGTTACTCCCTGGGGGCAAGCGGGGAGCTGTTTTTT. The encoded protein is CASSYSLGASGELFF.

Only one count was recorded for this clone. CDR3 region: CASSPRQTDFYGYTF. CDR3 sequence (DNA): TGTGCCAGCAGCCCGCGTCAGACAGATTTCTATGGCTACACCTTC. The V call is TRBV5-5, the J call TRBJ1-2; tentative D call: TRBD1 (5 bases). Germline V gene lookup returns CDR1 SGHKS and CDR2 YYEKEE (reference sequence). The CDR3 runs to 15 residues. V was trimmed by 4 bases and J by 4 bases, leaving 17 bases between them.

This clone was counted a few times. V is TRBV7-6 and J is TRBJ2-1, with D unclear. Germline V gives CDR1 SGHVS, CDR2 FNYEAQ. The CDR3 consists of 13 residues. Trimming pared 0 bases from V and 0 bases from J, leaving 0 bases between. In nucleotides, the CDR3 is TGTGCCAGCAGCTTAGCCTCCTACAATGAGCAGTTCTTC. This sequence encodes CASSLASYNEQFF.

A word on this clone: The limits of the CDR3 on the DNA are not certain, so only TCRdb's listed CDR3 is given. The chain is built from TRBV6-5 and TRBJ2-5; the table calls TRBD1, which could not be checked here. The CDR3 adds up to 15 amino acids, both ends counted. The germline V gene has CDR1 MNHEY and CDR2 SVGAGI. The CDR3 here is CASSSSPGHPYEQYF.

The chain combines TRBV6-5 with TRBJ2-7, with 9 bases fitting TRBD2. Germline V gene lookup returns CDR1 MNHEY and CDR2 SVGAGI. CDR3 length: 15 amino acids. Trimming at V came to 5 bases and at J to 5 bases, leaving 10 bases not matched to a gene. The CDR3 nucleotides are TGTGCCAGCAGTAACACCGGGACTAGCACCCACGAGCAGTACTTC. Protein: CASSNTGTSTHEQYF.

The CDR3 loop reads CASSPGPRVTGQYF. The CDR3 nucleotides are TGTGCCAGCAGTCCCGGGCCTAGGGTAACAGGCCAGTACTTC. The chain is built from TRBV2 and TRBJ2-5, with a weak D call TRBD1 (5 bases). V was cut by 5 bases and J by 10 bases, with 20 bases left in between. CDR3 length equals 14 residues. Per germline, CDR1 SNHLY and CDR2 FYNNEI.

V usage is TRBV5-1 and J usage is TRBJ1-2; 12 bases are a match to TRBD1. Per the germline V gene, CDR1 is SGHRS and CDR2 is YFSETQ. The trim removed 4 bases at V and 4 bases at J, leaving 5 bases unmatched. This CDR3 spans 15 amino acids. In nucleotides, the CDR3 is TGCGCCAGCAGCGTAGGGACAGGGGGCGGCTATGGCTACACCTTC. Translation: CASSVGTGGGYGYTF.

In this sample, this clone turned up a few times. The chain employs TRBV19 and TRBJ2-3, with unresolved D. V lost 5 bases to trimming and J lost 2 bases, with 8 bases between them. Germline V gene sequence: CDR1 LNHDA, CDR2 SQIVND (reference sequence). CDR3 length equals 13 residues. As DNA, the CDR3 is TGTGCCAGTAGTGGGTGGTCCACAGATACGCAGTATTTT. It encodes CASSGWSTDTQYF. The full variable domain, rest sourced from reference TRBV19 and TRBJ2-3, is DGGITQSPKYLFRKEGQNVTLSCEQNLNHDAMYWYRQDPGQGLRLIYYSQIVNDFQKGDIAEGYSVSREKKESFPLTVTSAQKNPTAFYLCASSGWSTDTQYFGPGTRLTVL.

This clone was recorded only once. J is TRBJ2-7 and V is TRBV9, with 10 bases aligning to TRBD2. From germline, CDR1 is SGDLS and CDR2 YYNGEE. V trimming: 4 bases; J trimming: 6 bases; junction bases outside the gene matches: 16. The length of the CDR3 is 17 residues. CDR3: CASSPNLGLAGVLEQYF. The CDR3 nucleotides read TGTGCCAGCAGCCCGAACCTCGGCCTAGCGGGAGTTCTCGAGCAGTACTTC.

The rearrangement uses TRBV27 and TRBJ2-5; D is possibly TRBD1 (6 bases). Gene TRBJ2-7 matches the end of the DNA better, so the J call may be wrong. The CDR3 loop spans 16 amino acids. Germline V CDR1 and CDR2: MNHEY, SMNVEV (reference sequence). As DNA, the CDR3 is TGTGCCAGCAGTTTCCAGACAGGTTATTATACCTACGAGCAGTACTTC. Encoded protein: CASSFQTGYYTYEQYF.

This clone was seen only once. The rearrangement joins TRBV27 to TRBJ2-1, with D uncertain. Between the trimmed V and J ends, which lost 6 bases and 3 bases, there was a span of 15 bases. Germline lookup yields CDR1 MNHEY and CDR2 SMNVEV (reference sequence). CDR3 length equals 15 residues. CDR3 nucleotides: TGTGCCAGCAGGGTTCGGTACGTCAACTACAATGAGCAGTTCTTC. This sequence encodes CASRVRYVNYNEQFF.

Here the CDR3 DNA reads TGTGCCAGCAGTTATGACGGGACGAGCTCCTACGAGCAGTACTTC. This codes for CASSYDGTSSYEQYF. V and J are TRBV6-5 and TRBJ2-7; D assignment may be TRBD1 or TRBD2 (5 bases each). V was cut by 3 bases and J by 0 bases, with 12 bases left in between. This CDR3 region has 15 residues. Germline loops: CDR1 MNHEY, CDR2 SVGAGI.

J is TRBJ2-1 and V is TRBV6-4; D possibly corresponds to TRBD2 (6 bases). Trimming took 3 bases from V and 4 from J, leaving 7 bases between them. CDR3 length: 13 residues. The V gene's germline CDR1 is MRHNA and CDR2 SNTAGT. The CDR3 region has the DNA TGTGCCAGCAGTGAACTAGCTTACAATGAGCAGTTCTTC. Protein sequence: CASSELAYNEQFF.

The chain recombines TRBV27 with TRBJ2-1, with 9 bases matching TRBD1. The V gene's germline CDR1 is MNHEY and CDR2 SMNVEV (reference sequence). The CDR3 has 15 residues. V dropped 3 bases and J dropped 7; count of bases not matched to a gene: 7. DNA of the CDR3: TGTGCCAGCAGTTTTGGCGGGACAGGGTTTAATGAGCAGTTCTTC. Amino acid sequence: CASSFGGTGFNEQFF.

The CDR3 region has the DNA TGTGCCAGCAGCTCGGGCGTAGATGAAGCTTTCTTT. Amino acids: CASSSGVDEAFF. The chain combines TRBV7-8 with TRBJ1-1; D uncertain. V shed 4 bases and J shed 7 bases, with 10 bases lying between them. Germline CDR1 SGHVS, CDR2 FQNEAQ. This CDR3 region has 12 residues.